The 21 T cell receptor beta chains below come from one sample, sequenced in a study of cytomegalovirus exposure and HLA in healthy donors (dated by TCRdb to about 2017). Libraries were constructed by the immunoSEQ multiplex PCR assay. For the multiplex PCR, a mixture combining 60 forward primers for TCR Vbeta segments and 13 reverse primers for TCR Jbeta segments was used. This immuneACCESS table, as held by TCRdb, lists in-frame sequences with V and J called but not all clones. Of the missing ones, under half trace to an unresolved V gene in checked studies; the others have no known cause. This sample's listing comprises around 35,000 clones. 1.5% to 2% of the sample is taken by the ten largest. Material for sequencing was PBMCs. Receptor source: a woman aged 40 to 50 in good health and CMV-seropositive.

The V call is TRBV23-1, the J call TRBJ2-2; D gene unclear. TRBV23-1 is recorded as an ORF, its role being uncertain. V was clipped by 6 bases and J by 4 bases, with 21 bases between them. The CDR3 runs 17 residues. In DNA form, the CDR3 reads TGCGCCAGCAGCCCAAGGTCCATCGGGTCGGGCACCGGGGAGCTGTTTTTT. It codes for CASSPRSIGSGTGELFF.

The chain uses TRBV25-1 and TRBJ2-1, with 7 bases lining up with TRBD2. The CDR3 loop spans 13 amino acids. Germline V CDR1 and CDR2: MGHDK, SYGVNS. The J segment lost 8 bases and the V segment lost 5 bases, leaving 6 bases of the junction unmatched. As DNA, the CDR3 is TGTGCCAGCAGTCGGGGCAGCGGGGATGAGCAGTTCTTC. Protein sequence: CASSRGSGDEQFF.

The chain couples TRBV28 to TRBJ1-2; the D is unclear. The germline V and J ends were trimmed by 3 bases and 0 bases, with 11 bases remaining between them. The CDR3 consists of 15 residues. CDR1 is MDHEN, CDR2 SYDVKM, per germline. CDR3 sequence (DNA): TGTGCCAGCAGTTTTTTGCTCCTAGCTAACTATGGCTACACCTTC. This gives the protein CASSFLLLANYGYTF.

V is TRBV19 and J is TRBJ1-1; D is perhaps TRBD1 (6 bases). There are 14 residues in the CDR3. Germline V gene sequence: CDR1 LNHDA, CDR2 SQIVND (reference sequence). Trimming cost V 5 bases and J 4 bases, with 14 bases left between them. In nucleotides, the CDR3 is TGTGCCAGTAGTCATACAGGGTTTGGCACTGAAGCTTTCTTT. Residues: CASSHTGFGTEAFF.

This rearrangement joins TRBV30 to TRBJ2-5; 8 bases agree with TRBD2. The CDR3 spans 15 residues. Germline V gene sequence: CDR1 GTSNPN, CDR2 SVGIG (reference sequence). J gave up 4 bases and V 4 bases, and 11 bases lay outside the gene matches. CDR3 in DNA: TGTGCCTGGAAGGCCCCGGGGCTAGCGGGAGAGACCCAGTACTTC. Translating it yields CAWKAPGLAGETQYF.

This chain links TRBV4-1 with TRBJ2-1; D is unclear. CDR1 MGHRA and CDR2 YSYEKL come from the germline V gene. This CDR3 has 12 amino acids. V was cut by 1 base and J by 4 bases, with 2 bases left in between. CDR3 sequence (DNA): TGCGCCAGCAGCCAAGCGTACAATGAGCAGTTCTTC. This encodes CASSQAYNEQFF.

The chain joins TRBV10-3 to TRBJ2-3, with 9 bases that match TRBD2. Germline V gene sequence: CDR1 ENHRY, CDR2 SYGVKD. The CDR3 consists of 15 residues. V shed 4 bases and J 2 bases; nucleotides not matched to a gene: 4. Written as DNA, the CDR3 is TGTGCCATCAGTGCGGCTAGCGGGGTCACAGATACGCAGTATTTT. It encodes CAISAASGVTDTQYF.

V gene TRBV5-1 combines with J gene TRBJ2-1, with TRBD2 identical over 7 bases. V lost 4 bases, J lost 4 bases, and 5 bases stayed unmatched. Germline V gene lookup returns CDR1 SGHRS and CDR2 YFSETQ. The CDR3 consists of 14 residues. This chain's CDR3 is CASSGLAVYNEQFF. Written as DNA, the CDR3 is TGCGCCAGCAGCGGCCTAGCGGTTTACAATGAGCAGTTCTTC.

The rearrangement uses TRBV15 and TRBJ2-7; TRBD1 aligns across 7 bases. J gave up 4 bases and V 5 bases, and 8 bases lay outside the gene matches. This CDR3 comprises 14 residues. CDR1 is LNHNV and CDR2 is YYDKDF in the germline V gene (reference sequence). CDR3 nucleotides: TGTGCCACCAGCGAACAGGGACAGAGATACGAGCAGTACTTC. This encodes CATSEQGQRYEQYF.

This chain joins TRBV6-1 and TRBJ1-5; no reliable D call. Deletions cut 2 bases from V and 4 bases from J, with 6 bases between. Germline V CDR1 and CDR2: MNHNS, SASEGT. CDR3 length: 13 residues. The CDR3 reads CASSEIQNQPQHF. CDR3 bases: TGTGCCAGCAGTGAAATACAGAATCAGCCCCAGCATTTT.

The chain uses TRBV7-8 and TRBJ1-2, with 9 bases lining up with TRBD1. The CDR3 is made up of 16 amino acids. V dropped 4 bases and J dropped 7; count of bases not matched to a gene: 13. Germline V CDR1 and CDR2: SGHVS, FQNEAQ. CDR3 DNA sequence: TGTGCCAGCAGCTCACGCGGACAGGGGCTTACTGGTGGCTACACCTTC. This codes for CASSSRGQGLTGGYTF.

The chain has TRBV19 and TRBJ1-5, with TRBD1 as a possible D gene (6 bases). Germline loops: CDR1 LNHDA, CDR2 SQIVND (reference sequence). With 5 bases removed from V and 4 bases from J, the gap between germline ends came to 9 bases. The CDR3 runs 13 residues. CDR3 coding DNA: TGTGCCAGTAGTCAGCAGGGGAATCAGCCCCAGCATTTT. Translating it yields CASSQQGNQPQHF.

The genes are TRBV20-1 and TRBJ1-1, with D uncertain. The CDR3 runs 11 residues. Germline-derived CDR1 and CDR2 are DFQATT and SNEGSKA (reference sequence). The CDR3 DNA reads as TGCGTGATGGACTCGTACACTGAAGCTTTCTTT. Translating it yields CVMDSYTEAFF.

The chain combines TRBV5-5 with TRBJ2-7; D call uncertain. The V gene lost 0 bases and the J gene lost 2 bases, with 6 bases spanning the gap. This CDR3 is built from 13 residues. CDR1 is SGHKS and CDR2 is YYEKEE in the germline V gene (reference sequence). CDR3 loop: CASSLGTTYEQYF. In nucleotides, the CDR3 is TGTGCCAGCAGCTTGGGCACAACCTACGAGCAGTACTTC.

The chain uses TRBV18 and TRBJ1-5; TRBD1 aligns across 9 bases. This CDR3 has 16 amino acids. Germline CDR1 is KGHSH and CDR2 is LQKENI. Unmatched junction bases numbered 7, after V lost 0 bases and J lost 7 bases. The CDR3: CASSPPMGQGMQPQHF. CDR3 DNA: TGTGCCAGCTCACCACCTATGGGACAGGGTATGCAGCCCCAGCATTTT.

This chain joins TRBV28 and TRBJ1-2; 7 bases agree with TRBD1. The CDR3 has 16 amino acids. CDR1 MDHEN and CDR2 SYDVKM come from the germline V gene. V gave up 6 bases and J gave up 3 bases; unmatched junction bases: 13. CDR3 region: CASRRIRDRAHYGYTF. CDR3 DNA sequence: TGTGCCAGCAGACGAATAAGAGACAGGGCACACTATGGCTACACCTTC.

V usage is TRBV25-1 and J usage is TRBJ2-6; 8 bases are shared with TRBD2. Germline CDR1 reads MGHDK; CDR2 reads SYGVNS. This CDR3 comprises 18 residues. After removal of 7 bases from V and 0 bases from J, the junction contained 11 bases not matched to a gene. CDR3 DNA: TGTGCCAGCAAGGGAGCGGGAGCGCTCTTCTCTGGGGCCAACGTCCTGACTTTC. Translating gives CASKGAGALFSGANVLTF.

In DNA form, the CDR3 reads TGTGCCACCACCCGGGGGGAGAGAGCTCGCGGCTACACCTTC. As protein: CATTRGERARGYTF. V and J are TRBV19 and TRBJ1-2, with D possibly being TRBD1 (5 bases). The CDR3 loop spans 14 amino acids. CDR1 is LNHDA and CDR2 is SQIVND in the germline V gene (reference sequence). V shed 10 bases and J shed 8 bases, with 23 bases lying between them.

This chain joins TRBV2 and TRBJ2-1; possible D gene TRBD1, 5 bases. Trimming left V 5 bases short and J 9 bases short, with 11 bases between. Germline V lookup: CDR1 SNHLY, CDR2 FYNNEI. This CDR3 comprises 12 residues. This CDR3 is CASSPGYAEQFF. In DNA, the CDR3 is TGTGCCAGCAGTCCAGGGTACGCTGAGCAGTTCTTC.

This CDR3 reads CASSDGTTRHINREKLFF. Here the CDR3 DNA reads TGTGCCAGCAGTGACGGTACAACCCGACACATCAACCGGGAAAAACTGTTTTTT. The rearrangement joins TRBV6-4 to TRBJ1-4; D uncertain. From germline, CDR1 is MRHNA and CDR2 SNTAGT. The V gene lost 2 bases and the J gene lost 8 bases, with 24 bases spanning the gap. This CDR3 has 18 amino acids.

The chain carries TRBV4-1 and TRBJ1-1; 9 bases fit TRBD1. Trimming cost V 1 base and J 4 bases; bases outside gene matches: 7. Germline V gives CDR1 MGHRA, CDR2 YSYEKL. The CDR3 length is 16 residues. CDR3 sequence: CASSQAGQGVRTEAFF. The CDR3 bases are TGCGCCAGCAGCCAAGCGGGACAGGGAGTACGCACTGAAGCTTTCTTT.